These 18 T cell receptor beta chains came from one sample sequenced in a study of response to subunit inactivated influenza vaccine. TCRdb redid the calling of the RT-PCR reads with MiXCR, one entry per CDR3 protein. The sample shows 150,000 to 200,000 distinct CDR3 sequences, roughly 12% of them seen only once. This sample was shared with a second study, whose subject was T cells expressing NK-cell markers. That paper adds: cDNA encoding TCR beta was synthesized via 5'RACE template switching incorporating UMIs.

This specimen was CD8+ T cells sorted from PBMCs, taken approximately 12 days after vaccination. The receptor source for this set is a man between 45 and 60 years old who received an inactivated influenza vaccine.

This clonotype has at least ten counts. One end of the junction is discordant with germline, which a read error may explain. The chain joins TRBV7-7 to TRBJ2-5, with unresolved D. Germline CDR1 and CDR2: SSHAT and FNYEAQ (reference sequence). The CDR3 is 13 amino acids. The CDR3 DNA sequence: TGTGCTAGCAGCCTGAATAACCAAGAGACCCAGTACTTC. It encodes CASSLNNQETQYF.

This clonotype was found a few times. Here the CDR3 DNA reads TGTGCCAGCACCACGTGGAAGGGGCACAAAGAGACCGGGGAGCTGTTTTTT. This translates into CASTTWKGHKETGELFF. The gene calls are TRBV12-3 or TRBV12-4 and TRBJ2-2; D is possibly TRBD1 (5 bases). V was clipped by 7 bases and J by 5 bases, with 23 bases between them. There are 17 residues in the CDR3.

The gene calls are TRBV27 and TRBJ2-7, with 11 nucleotides matching TRBD2. The ends lost 5 bases at V and 0 bases at J; junction bases unmatched: 6. CDR3 length: 16 amino acids. Per the germline V gene, CDR1 is MNHEY and CDR2 is SMNVEV (reference sequence). The CDR3 region has the DNA TGTGCCAGCAGTCCCGGGACTAGCGGATACTCCTACGAGCAGTACTTC. Protein: CASSPGTSGYSYEQYF.

The chain joins TRBV5-1 to TRBJ2-7, with 8 nucleotides matching TRBD1. The CDR3 totals 13 residues. Germline values: CDR1 SGHRS, CDR2 YFSETQ. Trimming removed 4 bases from V and 5 bases from J; junction bases left unmatched: 5. The chain's CDR3 is CASSGNRGDEQYF. The CDR3 DNA reads TGCGCCAGCAGCGGGAACAGGGGGGACGAGCAGTACTTC.

The V gene is TRBV18, the J gene TRBJ2-7, with unresolved D. Trimming took 5 bases from V and 3 from J, leaving 11 bases between them. There are 13 residues in the CDR3. In germline, CDR1 is KGHSH, CDR2 LQKENI. CDR3 bases: TGTGCCAGCTCAGACAATAACGGCTACGAGCAGTACTTC. Amino acids: CASSDNNGYEQYF.

V and J are TRBV11-2 and TRBJ2-7; D not certain. The ends were cut back, 5 bases at V and 3 bases at J, with 11 bases in the middle. CDR3 length: 13 residues. Germline V CDR1 and CDR2: SGHAT, FQNNGV. CDR3 nucleotide sequence: TGTGCCAGCAGCCGCCCTCACGACTACGAGCAGTACTTC. This encodes CASSRPHDYEQYF. Based on the CDR3 plus reference TRBV11-2 and TRBJ2-7, the full variable domain is EAGVAQSPRYKIIEKRQSVAFWCNPISGHATLYWYQQILGQGPKLLIQFQNNGVVDDSQLPKDRFSAERLKGVDSTLKIQPAKLEDSAVYLCASSRPHDYEQYFGPGTRLTVT.

A few counts support this clonotype. This rearrangement joins TRBV6-1 to TRBJ2-7; TRBD2 matches 10 bases. The germline V gene encodes CDR1 MNHNS and CDR2 SASEGT. V lost 2 bases and J lost 5; bases outside the gene matches: 6. The CDR3 spans 15 residues. CDR3 nucleotides: TGTGCCAGCAGTGAAAAGCGGGGGGGCGTGGACGAGCAGTACTTC. Translating it yields CASSEKRGGVDEQYF.

The table lists this clonotype with a few counts. The J gene is TRBJ1-2, the V gene TRBV6-5, with D hard to call. The CDR3 runs to 14 residues. Trimming cost V 1 base and J 4 bases, with 10 bases left between them. Per germline, CDR1 MNHEY and CDR2 SVGAGI. CDR3 region: CASSYFETFYGYTF. The CDR3 DNA is TGTGCCAGCAGTTACTTTGAGACCTTCTATGGCTACACCTTC.

CDR3 residues: CASSLLAGGPHEQYF. DNA for the CDR3: TGTGCCAGCAGTTTACTAGCGGGAGGGCCCCACGAGCAGTACTTC. The V and J genes are TRBV27 and TRBJ2-7; TRBD2 agrees at 12 bases. Unmatched junction bases numbered 4, after V lost 2 bases and J lost 5 bases. Germline V gene data show CDR1 as MNHEY and CDR2 as SMNVEV (reference sequence). The CDR3 is 15 residues long.

The chain recombines TRBV6-2 or TRBV6-3 with TRBJ2-2, with a weak D call TRBD1 (6 bases). From germline, CDR1 is MNHEY and CDR2 SVGEGT. Trimming left V 6 bases short and J 7 bases short, with 18 bases between. CDR3 length: 15 residues. CDR3 region: CASSQTTGLFGELFF. Written as DNA, the CDR3 is TGTGCCAGCAGCCAAACTACAGGGCTCTTCGGGGAGCTGTTTTTT.

A remark on this clonotype: Relative to the germline gene, one junction end is altered; a read error may explain this. V and J are TRBV11-2 and TRBJ1-1; 7 nucleotides line up with TRBD1. The CDR3 has 14 amino acids. Germline V gives CDR1 SGHAT, CDR2 FQNNGV. CDR3 DNA: TGTGCCAGCAGCTTAGGGGTAGGGGGCCCCGTTGGATGCTTT. Translated, it gives CASSLGVGGPVGCF.

This clonotype was observed a handful of times. This chain links TRBV7-9 with TRBJ1-1; D is perhaps TRBD1 (5 bases). The ends were cut back, 9 bases at V and 6 bases at J, with 14 bases in the middle. The CDR3 totals 12 residues. CDR1 is SEHNR and CDR2 is FQNEAQ in the germline V gene (reference sequence). The chain's CDR3 is CASGWGVAEAFF. CDR3 sequence (DNA): TGTGCCAGTGGTTGGGGGGTCGCTGAAGCTTTCTTT.

This clonotype was detected a few times. This chain's CDR3 is CASSPTAQALNEQFF. DNA of the CDR3: TGCGCCAGCAGCCCCACGGCTCAGGCCCTCAATGAGCAGTTCTTC. The V and J genes are TRBV4-3 and TRBJ2-1; D not resolved. V lost 4 bases, J lost 6 bases, and 16 bases lay in between. The CDR3 is 15 amino acids. CDR1 is LGHNA, CDR2 YSLEER, per germline.

There are a few counts of this clonotype. The J gene is TRBJ1-2, the V gene TRBV14; TRBD1 is a possible D gene (5 bases). Trimming pared 3 bases from V and 4 bases from J, leaving 12 bases between. Germline CDR1 is SGHDN and CDR2 is FVKESK. The length of the CDR3 is 14 residues. CDR3 sequence: CASSQLRGAYGYTF. CDR3 nucleotide sequence: TGTGCCAGCAGCCAGCTGAGAGGGGCCTATGGCTACACCTTC.

This clonotype was counted ten times or more. The chain combines TRBV20-1 with TRBJ2-5; no clear D. CDR3 size: 10 residues. Germline CDR1 reads DFQATT; CDR2 reads SNEGSKA (reference sequence). Trimming removed 7 bases from V and 7 bases from J, with 10 bases in between. CDR3: CSVADLTQYF. CDR3 bases: TGCAGTGTCGCCGACCTGACCCAGTACTTC.

The rearrangement joins TRBV27 to TRBJ2-7; TRBD2 agrees at 8 bases. This CDR3 contains 15 residues. Germline assignment: CDR1 MNHEY and CDR2 SMNVEV (reference sequence). Trimming cost V 3 bases and J 4 bases; bases outside gene matches: 8. The CDR3 protein is CASSFSGGLSYEQYF. Here the CDR3 DNA reads TGTGCCAGCAGTTTTTCGGGAGGGCTATCTTACGAGCAGTACTTC.

The genes are TRBV14 and TRBJ2-4, with D unresolved. Trimming left V 3 bases short and J 2 bases short, with 8 bases between. Germline CDR1 and CDR2: SGHDN and FVKESK. The CDR3 consists of 14 residues. This CDR3 is CASSHERPKNIQYF. The CDR3 DNA reads TGTGCCAGCAGCCATGAACGGCCCAAAAACATTCAGTACTTC. The entire variable domain, with the rest obtained from reference TRBV14 and TRBJ2-4, is as follows: EAGVTQFPSHSVIEKGQTVTLRCDPISGHDNLYWYRRVMGKEIKFLLHFVKESKQDESGMPNNRFLAERTGGTYSTLKVQPAELEDSGVYFCASSHERPKNIQYFGAGTRLSVL.

This clonotype was found a few times. The chain has TRBV5-6 and TRBJ2-1; D remains unclear. V gave up 0 bases and J gave up 0 bases, with 13 bases separating them. The CDR3 has 17 residues. From germline, CDR1 is SGHDT and CDR2 YYEEEE. CDR3 nucleotides: TGTGCCAGCAGCTTGGTCCACGGTCTCAGCTCCTACAATGAGCAGTTCTTC. Amino acids: CASSLVHGLSSYNEQFF. The complete variable domain, with remaining parts taken from reference TRBV5-6 and TRBJ2-1, reads DAGVTQSPTHLIKTRGQQVTLRCSPKSGHDTVSWYQQALGQGPQFIFQYYEEEERQRGNFPDRFSGHQFPNYSSELNVNALLLGDSALYLCASSLVHGLSSYNEQFFGPGTRLTVL.